This T cell receptor (beta chain) was recovered during a study of somatic mutations in cytotoxic T cells in rheumatoid arthritis. A note on this clone: The antigen remains undetermined.

General study findings and limits: For about an eighth of the roughly 65 patients, a single CD8+ clone accounted for more than 20% of CD8+ cells. Rheumatoid arthritis patients and age-matched healthy controls showed no significant difference in CD8+ T-cell clonality. Of the expanded CD8+ clones, the antigen targets were not known.

Trimming shortened V by 3 bases and J by 6 bases, and 15 bases separated the two germline ends. This CDR3 has 14 amino acids. In germline, CDR1 is LNHDA, CDR2 SQIVND (reference sequence). The method was immunoSEQ multiplex PCR; TCRdb's version includes in-frame clones alone and lacks a portion of them. The top ten clones hold roughly 19% of a sample with some 10,000 clones, 65% to 85% of them seen once. The chain employs TRBV19 and TRBJ2-7, with D hard to call. Sequences were obtained from CD8+ T cells sorted from blood. This clonotype originated in a woman between 45 and 60 years old in good health. CDR3 nucleotides: TGTGCCAGTAGTATTGTGGTGTCAACTATCGAGCAGTACTTC. It translates to CASSIVVSTIEQYF.